Each of the 6 T cell receptor beta chains below was sequenced from the same sample in a study of blood T cell repertoires in COVID-19. Produced via immunoSEQ multiplex PCR; TCRdb's table is partial and in-frame only. Altogether 200,000 to 250,000 clones are present, around nine tenths being singletons, with the ten largest covering 6.2%. Sequenced sample: peripheral blood. These receptors all come from a man aged 55 to 70 who had recovered from COVID-19.

This chain joins TRBV5-4 and TRBJ2-3, with a possible D match to TRBD2 (6 bases). Germline values: CDR1 SGHNT, CDR2 YYREEE (reference sequence). V was trimmed by 2 bases and J by 6 bases, leaving 13 bases between them. This CDR3 is 14 amino acids long. CDR3 region: CASSLGGGADTQYF. Here the CDR3 DNA reads TGTGCCAGCAGCTTAGGAGGAGGGGCGGATACGCAGTATTTT.

The chain joins TRBV5-4 to TRBJ1-3; D not resolved. CDR1 SGHNT and CDR2 YYREEE come from the germline V gene (reference sequence). The CDR3 consists of 16 residues. Trimming removed 4 bases at V and 4 bases at J, with 18 bases between. In DNA form, the CDR3 reads TGTGCCAGCAGCCCATCGGCGGGTATAGAGGGAAACACCATATATTTT. Encoded protein: CASSPSAGIEGNTIYF.

The chain employs TRBV7-9 and TRBJ2-7; 7 bases are a match to TRBD1. The CDR3 extends over 15 amino acids. The V segment lost 7 bases and the J segment 3 bases; nucleotides outside the gene matches: 12. Germline-derived CDR1 and CDR2 are SEHNR and FQNEAQ (reference sequence). Here the CDR3 reads CASNRDSQSFYEQYF. Here the CDR3 DNA reads TGTGCCAGCAACCGGGACAGCCAATCCTTCTACGAGCAGTACTTC.

The rearrangement joins TRBV2 to TRBJ1-5, with D possibly matching TRBD1 (6 bases). Germline CDR1 is SNHLY and CDR2 is FYNNEI. The CDR3 consists of 14 residues. The ends were cut back, 8 bases at V and 3 bases at J, with 14 bases in the middle. CDR3 sequence (DNA): TGTGCCAGCGGTTTTGGACAGAACAATCAGCCCCAGCATTTT. It yields the protein CASGFGQNNQPQHF.

The chain recombines TRBV2 with TRBJ1-2; a possible D gene is TRBD1 (5 bases). The CDR3 totals 14 residues. Germline V gene data show CDR1 as SNHLY and CDR2 as FYNNEI. Trimming left V 7 bases short and J 3 bases short, with 15 bases between. The CDR3 protein is CASMTQGGDYGYTF. CDR3 in DNA: TGTGCCAGCATGACTCAGGGAGGTGACTATGGCTACACCTTC.

This clone was observed a single time. The genes are TRBV7-2 and TRBJ2-1, with TRBD1 identical over 8 bases. V trimming: 3 bases; J trimming: 7 bases; junction bases outside the gene matches: 2. Looked up from germline, CDR1 is SGHTA and CDR2 is FQGNSA. This CDR3 has 13 residues. The CDR3: CASSFTGGNEQFF. The CDR3 nucleotides are TGTGCCAGCAGCTTCACAGGGGGGAATGAGCAGTTCTTC.